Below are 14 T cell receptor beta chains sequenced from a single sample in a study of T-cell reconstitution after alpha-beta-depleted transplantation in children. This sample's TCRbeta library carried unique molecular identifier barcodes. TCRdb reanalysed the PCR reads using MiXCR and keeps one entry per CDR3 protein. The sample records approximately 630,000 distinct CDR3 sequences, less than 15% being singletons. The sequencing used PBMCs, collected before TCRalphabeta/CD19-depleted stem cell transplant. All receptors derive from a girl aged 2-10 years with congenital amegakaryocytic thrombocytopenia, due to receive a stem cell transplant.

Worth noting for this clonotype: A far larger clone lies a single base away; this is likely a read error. The CDR3 sequence: CASSLGVYTDTQYF. The CDR3 DNA follows: TGCGCCAGCAGCTTGGGGGTATACACAGATACGCAGTATTTT. The gene calls are TRBV5-1 and TRBJ2-3; D gene uncertain. CDR1 and CDR2 (germline): SGHRS, YFSETQ. There are 14 residues in the CDR3. With 0 bases removed from V and 2 bases from J, the gap between germline ends came to 7 bases.

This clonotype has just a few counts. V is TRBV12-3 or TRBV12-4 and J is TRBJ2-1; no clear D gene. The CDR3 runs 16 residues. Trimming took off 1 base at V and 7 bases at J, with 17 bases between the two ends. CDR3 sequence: CASSLVVLAEKNEQFF. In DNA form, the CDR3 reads TGTGCCAGCAGTTTAGTGGTCTTAGCCGAGAAAAATGAGCAGTTCTTC.

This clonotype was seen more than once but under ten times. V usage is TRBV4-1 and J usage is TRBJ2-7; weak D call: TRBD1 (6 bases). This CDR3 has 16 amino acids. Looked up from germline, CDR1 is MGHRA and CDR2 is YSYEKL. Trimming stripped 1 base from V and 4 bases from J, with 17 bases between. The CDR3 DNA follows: TGCGCCAGCAGCCAAGTTCCGGTCAGGGGCAATTACGAGCAGTACTTC. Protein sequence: CASSQVPVRGNYEQYF.

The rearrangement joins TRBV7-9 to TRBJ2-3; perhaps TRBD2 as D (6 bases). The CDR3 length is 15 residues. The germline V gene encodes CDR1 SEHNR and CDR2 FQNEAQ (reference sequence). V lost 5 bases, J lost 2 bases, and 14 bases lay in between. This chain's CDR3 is CASSAWTNTTDTQYF. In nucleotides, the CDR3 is TGTGCCAGCAGCGCCTGGACTAATACCACAGATACGCAGTATTTT.

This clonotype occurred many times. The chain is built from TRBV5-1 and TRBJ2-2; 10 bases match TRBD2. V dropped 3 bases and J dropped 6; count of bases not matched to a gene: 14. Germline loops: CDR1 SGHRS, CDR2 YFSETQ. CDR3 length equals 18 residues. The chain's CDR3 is CASSSYPAGGLGAGELFF. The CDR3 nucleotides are TGCGCCAGCAGCTCCTATCCAGCGGGAGGGCTTGGGGCCGGGGAGCTGTTTTTT.

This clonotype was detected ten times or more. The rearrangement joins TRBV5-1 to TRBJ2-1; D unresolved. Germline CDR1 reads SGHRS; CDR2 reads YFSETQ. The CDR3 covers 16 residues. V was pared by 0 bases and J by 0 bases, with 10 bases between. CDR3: CASSLEGSYSYNEQFF. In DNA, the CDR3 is TGCGCCAGCAGCTTGGAGGGTAGTTACTCCTACAATGAGCAGTTCTTC.

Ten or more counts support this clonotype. The CDR3 DNA reads as TGTGCCAGCAGCGAACAGGGGTTTTTACGCGAGCAGTACTTC. This gives the protein CASSEQGFLREQYF. The chain combines TRBV7-9 with TRBJ2-7; TRBD1 aligns across 7 bases. This CDR3 has 14 amino acids. CDR1 SEHNR and CDR2 FQNEAQ come from the germline V gene (reference sequence). The J segment lost 6 bases and the V segment lost 5 bases, leaving 10 bases of the junction unmatched.

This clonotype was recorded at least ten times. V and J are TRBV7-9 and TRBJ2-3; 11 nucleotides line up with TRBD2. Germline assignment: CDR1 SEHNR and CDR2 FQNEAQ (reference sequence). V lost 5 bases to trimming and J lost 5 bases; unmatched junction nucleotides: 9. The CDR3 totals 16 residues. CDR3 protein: CASSQPTGLAGDTQYF. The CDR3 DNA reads TGTGCCAGCAGCCAACCTACTGGACTAGCGGGAGATACGCAGTATTTT.

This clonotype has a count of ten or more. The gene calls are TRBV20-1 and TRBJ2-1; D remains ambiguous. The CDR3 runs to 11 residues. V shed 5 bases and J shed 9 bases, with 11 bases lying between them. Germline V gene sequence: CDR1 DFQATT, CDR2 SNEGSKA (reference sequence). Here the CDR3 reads CSALQVGEQFF. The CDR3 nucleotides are TGCAGTGCTCTTCAAGTCGGTGAGCAGTTCTTC.

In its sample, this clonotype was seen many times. The CDR3 loop is CASSLDFRGSTDTQYF. The CDR3 DNA is TGTGCCAGCAGTTTAGATTTCCGGGGGAGCACAGATACGCAGTATTTT. The V call is TRBV12-3 or TRBV12-4, the J call TRBJ2-3; tentative D call: TRBD2 (6 bases). V shed 1 base and J shed 0 bases, with 11 bases lying between them. This CDR3 contains 16 residues.

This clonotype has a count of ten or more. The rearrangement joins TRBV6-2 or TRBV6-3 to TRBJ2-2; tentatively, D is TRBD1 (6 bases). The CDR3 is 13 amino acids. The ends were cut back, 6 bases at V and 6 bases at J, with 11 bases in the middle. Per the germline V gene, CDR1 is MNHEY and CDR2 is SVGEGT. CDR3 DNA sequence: TGTGCCAGCAGCCTCACAGGGTCCGGGGAGCTGTTTTTT. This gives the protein CASSLTGSGELFF.

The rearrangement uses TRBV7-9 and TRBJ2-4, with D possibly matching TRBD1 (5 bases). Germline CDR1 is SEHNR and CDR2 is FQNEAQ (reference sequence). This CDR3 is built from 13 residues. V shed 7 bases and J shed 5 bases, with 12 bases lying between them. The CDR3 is CASTQTEENIQYF. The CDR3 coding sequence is TGTGCCAGCACCCAGACAGAGGAAAACATTCAGTACTTC.

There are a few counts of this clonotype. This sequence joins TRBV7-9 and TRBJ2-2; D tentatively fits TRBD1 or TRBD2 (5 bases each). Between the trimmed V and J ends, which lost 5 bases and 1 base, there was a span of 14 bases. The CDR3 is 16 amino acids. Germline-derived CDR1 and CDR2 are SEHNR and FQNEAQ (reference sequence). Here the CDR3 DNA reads TGTGCCAGCAGCCCACTTCCGGGACGGAACACCGGGGAGCTGTTTTTT. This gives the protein CASSPLPGRNTGELFF. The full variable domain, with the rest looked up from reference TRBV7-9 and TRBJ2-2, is DTGVSQNPRHKITKRGQNVTFRCDPISEHNRLYWYRQTLGQGPEFLTYFQNEAQLEKSRLLSDRFSAERPKGSFSTLEIQRTEQGDSAMYLCASSPLPGRNTGELFFGEGSRLTVL.

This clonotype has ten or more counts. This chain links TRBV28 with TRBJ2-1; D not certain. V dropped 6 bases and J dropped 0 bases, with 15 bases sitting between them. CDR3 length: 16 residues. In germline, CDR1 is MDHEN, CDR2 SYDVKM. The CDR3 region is CASSPREVSSYNEQFF. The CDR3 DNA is TGTGCCAGCAGCCCGAGAGAGGTTAGCTCCTACAATGAGCAGTTCTTC.